This TCR beta chain was obtained from a study of early T cells in non-severe SARS-CoV-2 infection. Study-level background: With bulk RNA from unsorted whole blood as input, sequencing yielded unpaired chains. Findings and limits, study-wide: Database matching using VDJdb favored anti-spike CD8 responses, with private and CD4 specificities left missing.

Each cDNA molecule carried a unique molecular identifier. MiXCR, run by TCRdb on the 5' RACE reads, gives a single entry per CDR3 protein. The profile shows roughly 63,000 distinct CDR3 sequences, 10% to 15% of them singletons. A few counts support this clonotype. Its antigen is undetermined. The CDR3 has 13 amino acids. Trimming took off 1 base at V and 9 bases at J, with 7 bases between the two ends. The V gene's germline CDR1 is SEHNR and CDR2 FQNEAQ (reference sequence). The chain combines TRBV7-9 with TRBJ1-6; D call uncertain. The source is an adult who was a healthcare worker with PCR-confirmed SARS-CoV-2 infection or an uninfected control (not recorded which). The sample taken for sequencing was whole blood. This CDR3 is CASSLEGTSPLHF. The CDR3 DNA sequence: TGTGCCAGCAGCTTAGAGGGCACTTCACCCCTCCACTTT.